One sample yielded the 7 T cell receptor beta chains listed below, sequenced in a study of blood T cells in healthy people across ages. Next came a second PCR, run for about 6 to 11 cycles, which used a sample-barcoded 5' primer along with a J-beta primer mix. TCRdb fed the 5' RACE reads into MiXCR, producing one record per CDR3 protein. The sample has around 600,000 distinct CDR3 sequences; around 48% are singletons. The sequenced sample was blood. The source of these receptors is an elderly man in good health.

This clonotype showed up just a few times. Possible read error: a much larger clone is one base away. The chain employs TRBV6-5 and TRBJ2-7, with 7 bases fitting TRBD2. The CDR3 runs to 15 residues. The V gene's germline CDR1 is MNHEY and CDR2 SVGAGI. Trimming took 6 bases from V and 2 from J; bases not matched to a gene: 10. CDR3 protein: CASREDSGHTYEQYF. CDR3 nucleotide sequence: TGTGCCAGCAGGGAGGATAGCGGGCACACCTACGAGCAGTACTTC.

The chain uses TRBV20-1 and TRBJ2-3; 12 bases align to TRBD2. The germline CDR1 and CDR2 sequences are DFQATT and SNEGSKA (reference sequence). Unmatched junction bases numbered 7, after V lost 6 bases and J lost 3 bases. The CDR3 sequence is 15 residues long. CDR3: CSASTSGRRTDTQYF. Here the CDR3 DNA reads TGCAGTGCCAGTACTAGCGGGAGGAGGACAGATACGCAGTATTTT.

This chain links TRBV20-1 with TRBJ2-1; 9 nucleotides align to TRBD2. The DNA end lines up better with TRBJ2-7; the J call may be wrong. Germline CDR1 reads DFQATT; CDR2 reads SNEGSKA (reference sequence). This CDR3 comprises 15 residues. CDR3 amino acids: CSARVWASGTDEQYF. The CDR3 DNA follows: TGCAGTGCTAGAGTTTGGGCTAGCGGGACGGATGAGCAGTACTTC.

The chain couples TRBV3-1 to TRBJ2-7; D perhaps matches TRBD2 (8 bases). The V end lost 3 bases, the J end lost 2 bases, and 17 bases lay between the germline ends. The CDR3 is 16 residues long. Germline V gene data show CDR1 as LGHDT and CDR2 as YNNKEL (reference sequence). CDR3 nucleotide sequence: TGTGCCAGCAGCCATGGGTTAGCGGGACAGACCTACGAGCAGTACTTC. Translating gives CASSHGLAGQTYEQYF.

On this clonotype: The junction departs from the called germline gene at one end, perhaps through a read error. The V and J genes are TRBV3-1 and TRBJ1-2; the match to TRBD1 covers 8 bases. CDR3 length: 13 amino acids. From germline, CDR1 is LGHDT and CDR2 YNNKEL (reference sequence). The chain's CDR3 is CASSWTGTYGYTF. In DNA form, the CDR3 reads TGTGCCAGCAGCTGGACAGGGACCTATGGTTACACCTTC.

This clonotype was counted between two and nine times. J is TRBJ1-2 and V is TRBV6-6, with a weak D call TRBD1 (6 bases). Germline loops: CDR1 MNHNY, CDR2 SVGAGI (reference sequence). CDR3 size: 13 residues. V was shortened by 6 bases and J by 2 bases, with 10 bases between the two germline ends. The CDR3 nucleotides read TGTGCCAGCAGCCGGGACACGAACTATGGCTACACCTTC. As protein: CASSRDTNYGYTF.

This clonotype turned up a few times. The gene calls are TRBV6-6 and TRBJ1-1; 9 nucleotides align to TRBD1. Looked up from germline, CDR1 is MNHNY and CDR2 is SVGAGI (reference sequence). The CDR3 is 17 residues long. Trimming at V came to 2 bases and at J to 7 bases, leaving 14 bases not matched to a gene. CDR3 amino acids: CASSYTSTGGLFDEAFF. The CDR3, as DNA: TGTGCCAGCAGTTACACTTCCACAGGGGGCCTATTTGATGAAGCTTTCTTT.